The rows below give T cell receptor beta chains drawn from one sample of a study of cytomegalovirus exposure and HLA in healthy donors. Generated by immunoSEQ multiplex PCR, the TCRdb table keeps only in-frame clones and is missing some. The sample yields about 100,000 clones, roughly 80% seen once. Sequencing was performed on PBMCs. The receptors originated from a female donor in good health and CMV-seropositive. The CDR3 runs from the conserved cysteine through the conserved F or W. D genes are given only for firm matches. Where a row states a size, it is once, few, many or the class of an expanded clone; other rows omit it.

clone size	D gene	V gene	J gene	CDR3 DNA	CDR3 protein
NA	TRBD2	TRBV11-3	TRBJ2-2	TGTGCCAGCAGCCCACGGACTAGCGGGGGCTCGAACACCGGGGAGCTGTTTTTT	CASSPRTSGGSNTGELFF
NA	NA	TRBV7-6	TRBJ1-1	TGTGCCAGCAGCTTAGCCCAGGGTTTTGGCACTGAAGCTTTCTTT	CASSLAQGFGTEAFF
NA	NA	TRBV9	TRBJ1-2	TGTGCCAGCAGCGCGAACCGGGACTTCGGTGCCTATGGCTACACCTTC	CASSANRDFGAYGYTF
NA	NA	TRBV5-1	TRBJ2-5	TGCGCCAGCAGCATAGGACAGCAAGAGACCCAGTACTTC	CASSIGQQETQYF
NA	NA	TRBV28	TRBJ1-3	TGTGCCAGCAGTAGTAGGGACATATACTCTGGAAACACCATATATTTT	CASSSRDIYSGNTIYF
NA	TRBD2	TRBV10-2	TRBJ2-2	TGCGCCAGCAGTCTAGCGGGACACACCGGGGAGCTGTTTTTT	CASSLAGHTGELFF
NA	NA	TRBV7-6	TRBJ2-7	TGTGCCAGCAGCTTAGTGGGAGGTCTCCTTCAGTACGAGCAGTACTTC	CASSLVGGLLQYEQYF
few	NA	TRBV4-3	TRBJ1-4	TGCGCCAGCAGCCAGAGTTCGGCTGCCCGGGGGAGTGAAAAACTGTTTTTT	CASSQSSAARGSEKLFF
NA	NA	TRBV28	TRBJ1-1	TGTGCCAGCAGTTCTCAGGGTAGCACTGAAGCTTTCTTT	CASSSQGSTEAFF
NA	NA	TRBV18	TRBJ2-7	TGTGCCAGCTCACCATCCCTGGCGGTAAGGGGCGAATACGAGCAGTACTTC	CASSPSLAVRGEYEQYF
NA	TRBD1	TRBV7-9	TRBJ1-1	TGTGCCAGCAGCTTAGGACAGGGGAACACTGAAGCTTTCTTT	CASSLGQGNTEAFF
few	TRBD1	TRBV19	TRBJ1-5	TGTGCCAGTAGCCTTACCTCGGGACAGGGATGGAGTCAGCCCCAGCATTTT	CASSLTSGQGWSQPQHF
NA	TRBD1	TRBV19	TRBJ1-2	TGTGCCAGCGGACAGGGGCGCCCCACTATGCGGTACACCTTC	CASGQGRPTMRYTF
NA	NA	TRBV27	TRBJ1-4	TGTGCCAGCAGTGCCCAGGATGCAACTAATGAAAAACTGTTTTTT	CASSAQDATNEKLFF
NA	TRBD2	TRBV19	TRBJ2-1	TGTGCCAGTAGTTCCCATAGCGGGGTAGGGCAGTTCTTC	CASSSHSGVGQFF
NA	NA	TRBV18	TRBJ1-2	TGTGCCAGCTCACCCGGGACAAAAGAAGGATTCACCTTC	CASSPGTKEGFTF
NA	TRBD2	TRBV2	TRBJ2-2	TGTGCCAGCAGGCCCCCGGGGGGAGACACCGGGGAGCTGTTTTTT	CASRPPGGDTGELFF
NA	TRBD2	TRBV6-1	TRBJ2-1	TGTGCCAGCAGTCCCAGCGGGGGATCCTACAATGAGCAGTTCTTC	CASSPSGGSYNEQFF
NA	NA	TRBV9	TRBJ1-6	TGTGCCAGCAGCGAGCATACTTTTAATTCACCCCTCCACTTT	CASSEHTFNSPLHF
few	NA	TRBV7-9	TRBJ1-1	TGTGCCAGCAGCTTAGCAGCAGGGCCTAACACTGAAGCTTTCTTT	CASSLAAGPNTEAFF
NA	NA	TRBV7-8	TRBJ1-5	TGTGCCAGCAGCTTCTCAGACAGTCGTCATGGGCCCCAGCATTTT	CASSFSDSRHGPQHF
NA	NA	TRBV4-2	TRBJ1-4	TGTGCCAGCAGCCAAGGACTGGCATTAGGTGAAAAACTGTTTTTT	CASSQGLALGEKLFF
NA	TRBD1	TRBV6-1	TRBJ2-5	TGTGCCAGCAGTCGCATGACAGGGAGACAAGAGACCCAGTACTTC	CASSRMTGRQETQYF
NA	NA	TRBV5-1	TRBJ2-7	TGCGCCAGCAGCTTGGATTGGTCTAGCGCCAACGAGCAGTACTTC	CASSLDWSSANEQYF
NA	TRBD2	TRBV30	TRBJ2-3	TGTGCCTGGAGTAAGCGGGAGGCAGATACGCAGTATTTT	CAWSKREADTQYF
NA	TRBD2	TRBV9	TRBJ2-1	TGTGCCAGCAGCCTTCATAGCGGGGGGGATTACAATGAGCAGTTCTTC	CASSLHSGGDYNEQFF
NA	NA	TRBV30	TRBJ1-1	TGTGCCTGGAGTGCGGGCAGGGGCCGGGGAACTGAAGCTTTCTTT	CAWSAGRGRGTEAFF
once	TRBD1	TRBV28	TRBJ1-3	TGTGCCAGCAGTCGTGGGACAGGGGCTGGAAACACCATATATTTT	CASSRGTGAGNTIYF
once	TRBD1	TRBV7-6	TRBJ2-1	TGTGCCAGCAGACTAAAGGCCGGGACAGGGATCAATGAGCAGTTCTTC	CASRLKAGTGINEQFF
NA	NA	TRBV19	TRBJ1-5	TGTGCCACCTCTCTGAAGGACTTAATGGCCGGGCATCAGCCCCAGCATTTT	CATSLKDLMAGHQPQHF
NA	TRBD2	TRBV7-9	TRBJ2-2	TGTGCCAGCAGCACCACGGGACTAGCGGGAGTGGTCACCGGGGAGCTGTTTTTT	CASSTTGLAGVVTGELFF
NA	NA	TRBV11-2	TRBJ2-3	TGTGCCAGCACCTCCTTTGGGAGAACAGATACGCAGTATTTT	CASTSFGRTDTQYF
many	TRBD1	TRBV7-2	TRBJ1-3	TGTGCCAGCAGCCCCAGGTGGACAGGGTCTGGAAACACCATATATTTT	CASSPRWTGSGNTIYF
NA	NA	TRBV25-1	TRBJ2-3	TGTGCCAGCAGTGAATCGGTTTCAGATACGCAGTATTTT	CASSESVSDTQYF
NA	NA	TRBV7-6	TRBJ2-7	TGTGCCAGCAGCCCCACGCCACTCTCCCACGAGCAGTACTTC	CASSPTPLSHEQYF
NA	NA	TRBV5-8	TRBJ2-7	TGTGCCAGCATCCTTATAGCGGACGAGCAGTACTTC	CASILIADEQYF
once	NA	TRBV30	TRBJ1-2	TGTGCCTGGAGTGTCCGGTCCAACTATGGCTACACCTTC	CAWSVRSNYGYTF
NA	TRBD2	TRBV5-4	TRBJ2-1	TGTGCCAGCAGCTTTAGCGGGGGGGCCTACAATGAGCAGTTCTTC	CASSFSGGAYNEQFF
NA	NA	TRBV12-5	TRBJ2-2	TGTGCTAGTGGTTTGGAGGTTGACGGGACCGGGGAGCTGTTTTTT	CASGLEVDGTGELFF
NA	TRBD1	TRBV5-5	TRBJ1-1	TGTGCCAGCAGCCCGCGACAGGGTAACACTGAAGCTTTCTTT	CASSPRQGNTEAFF